This T cell receptor beta chain was recovered during a study of T cells after yellow fever vaccination. Whole-study findings and limits: Across the CD4 and CD8 compartments, a small share of clonotypes was present in both. There was a possibility that FACS-sorted repertoires contained abundant clonotypes contaminating from the bulk population.

TCRdb passed the 5' RACE reads through MiXCR, listing each CDR3 protein once. The data contain 300,000 to 450,000 distinct CDR3 sequences, around 6.5% of them singletons. The CDR3 extends over 12 amino acids. Per germline, CDR1 SEHNR and CDR2 FQNEAQ (reference sequence). This clonotype was counted between two and nine times. Its antigen is as yet unknown. At one of its ends the junction is not consistent with the germline gene, which may arise from a read error. The chain recombines TRBV7-9 with TRBJ2-1; D is perhaps TRBD2 (5 bases). The source material was PBMCs, sampled 5 days after the yellow fever booster vaccination. The receptor was derived from a man aged 25-40 years who received the YFV17D yellow fever vaccine. CDR3: CASSFDYHEQFF. Written as DNA, the CDR3 is TGTGCCAGCAGTTTTGACTACCATGAGCAGTTCTTC.